These 14 T cell receptor beta chains came from one sample sequenced in a study of PD-1 blockade in classical Hodgkin lymphoma. Clones were read by immunoSEQ multiplex PCR, and TCRdb kept only the in-frame ones, dropping some. The repertoire holds approximately 31,000 clones, with roughly four fifths as singletons. Time point in this sample: cycle 4 day 1 (C4D1), after more than five weeks of nivolumab. Every single patient, without exception, relapsed after autologous stem cell transplantation, and brentuximab vedotin exposure varied. Purification of CD4+ T cells from thawed PBMCs was achieved by magnetic negative selection. The sequencing here drew on CD4+ T cells from blood, taken before the fourth cycle of nivolumab. The receptors shown here come from a human donor with classical Hodgkin lymphoma.

The chain uses TRBV21-1 and TRBJ2-3; TRBD1 was called by the table and not checked on the DNA. TRBV21-1 is recorded as a pseudogene. CDR3 length: 14 residues. CDR3 nucleotides: TGTGCCAGCAGCAAACACAGGGTTACAGATACGCAGTATTTT. Translated, it gives CASSKHRVTDTQYF.

The chain employs TRBV28 and TRBJ1-2, with a tentative D call TRBD1 (5 bases). The CDR3 covers 16 residues. Per germline, CDR1 MDHEN and CDR2 SYDVKM. V dropped 5 bases and J dropped 0 bases, with 16 bases sitting between them. CDR3 region: CASSLHPDISNYGYTF. CDR3 DNA: TGTGCCAGCAGTCTCCACCCGGACATCTCTAACTATGGCTACACCTTC.

The rearrangement links TRBV7-2 to TRBJ2-3; maybe TRBD2 (6 bases). The ends were cut back, 3 bases at V and 9 bases at J, with 16 bases in the middle. CDR1 is SGHTA and CDR2 is FQGNSA in the germline V gene. The CDR3 consists of 14 residues. The CDR3 DNA reads TGTGCCAGCAGCTTGGGGGGACGGGCCCAGACGCAGTATTTT. Translated: CASSLGGRAQTQYF.

The rearrangement links TRBV29-1 to TRBJ1-1, with unresolved D. This CDR3 is built from 10 residues. With 6 bases removed from V and 2 bases from J, the gap between germline ends came to 4 bases. The V gene's germline CDR1 is SQVTM and CDR2 ANQGSEA. CDR3 DNA: TGCAGCGTGGCAAACACTGAAGCTTTCTTT. Amino acids: CSVANTEAFF.

The chain carries TRBV7-8 and TRBJ1-5; possible D gene TRBD1, 6 bases. The germline V and J ends were trimmed by 2 bases and 3 bases, with 17 bases remaining between them. Germline V CDR1 and CDR2: SGHVS, FQNEAQ. This CDR3 has 17 residues. The DNA of the CDR3 is TGTGCCAGCAGCTTATCGGGTGGGCAGGGACACAATCAGCCCCAGCATTTT. Amino acids: CASSLSGGQGHNQPQHF.

Here the CDR3 reads CASSTGFGTQYF. CDR3 DNA sequence: TGTGCCAGCAGTACCGGCTTTGGTACGCAGTATTTT. The chain links TRBV27 to TRBJ2-3; D is unclear. Trimming stripped 5 bases from V and 8 bases from J, with 11 bases between. There are 12 residues in the CDR3. From germline, CDR1 is MNHEY and CDR2 SMNVEV (reference sequence).

V gene TRBV2 combines with J gene TRBJ2-2; 7 bases are a match to TRBD1. V lost 6 bases, J lost 2 bases, and 9 bases stayed unmatched. Per the germline V gene, CDR1 is SNHLY and CDR2 is FYNNEI. CDR3 length equals 16 residues. The CDR3 spells CASRSIGQANTGELFF. The CDR3 nucleotides are TGTGCCAGCAGATCGATTGGACAGGCTAACACCGGGGAGCTGTTTTTT.

This rearrangement joins TRBV12-5 to TRBJ2-7; 8 bases map to TRBD2. From germline, CDR1 is LGHNT and CDR2 FRNRAP. The V gene end was trimmed by 0 bases and the J gene end by 2 bases; junction bases not matched to a gene: 3. The CDR3 is 15 amino acids. The CDR3 reads CASGLVAGETYEQYF. The CDR3 DNA is TGTGCTAGTGGTTTGGTAGCGGGGGAGACCTACGAGCAGTACTTC. Using reference TRBV12-5 and TRBJ2-7 for the parts outside the CDR3, the full variable domain is DARVTQTPRHKVTEMGQEVTMRCQPILGHNTVFWYRQTMMQGLELLAYFRNRAPLDDSGMPKDRFSAEMPDATLATLKIQPSEPRDSAVYFCASGLVAGETYEQYFGPGTRLTVT.

The CDR3 loop reads CASTPLRRGHEQYF. CDR3 bases: TGTGCCAGCACCCCCCTTAGGAGGGGCCACGAGCAGTACTTC. The gene calls are TRBV6-5 and TRBJ2-7; possible D gene TRBD2, 6 bases. This CDR3 is built from 14 residues. Germline loops: CDR1 MNHEY, CDR2 SVGAGI. V was clipped by 7 bases and J by 5 bases, with 18 bases between them.

V and J are TRBV2 and TRBJ2-3; D is possibly TRBD2 (6 bases). Trimming pared 6 bases from V and 1 base from J, leaving 20 bases between. The V gene's germline CDR1 is SNHLY and CDR2 FYNNEI. The CDR3 runs 17 residues. CDR3 DNA: TGTGCCAGCAGGCGAACGGGTCGGGAGCGGGGCACAGATACGCAGTATTTT. Translated, it gives CASRRTGRERGTDTQYF.

The genes are TRBV5-1 and TRBJ1-1, with a weak D call TRBD1 (5 bases). The V gene lost 4 bases and the J gene lost 2 bases, with 9 bases spanning the gap. The CDR3 covers 13 residues. The germline CDR1 and CDR2 sequences are SGHRS and YFSETQ. The CDR3 nucleotides read TGCGCCAGCAGCCGAGACAGAAACACTGAAGCTTTCTTT. Its protein is CASSRDRNTEAFF.

This chain links TRBV19 with TRBJ1-1; 8 bases align to TRBD1. The CDR3 has 16 residues. Germline CDR1 LNHDA, CDR2 SQIVND (reference sequence). V gave up 4 bases and J gave up 0 bases; unmatched junction bases: 7. CDR3 amino acids: CASSTGQGYMNTEAFF. CDR3 DNA sequence: TGTGCCAGTAGTACTGGACAGGGATACATGAACACTGAAGCTTTCTTT.

This chain connects TRBV5-1 to TRBJ1-2, with 8 positions matching TRBD1. J was trimmed by 7 bases and V by 7 bases; bases with no gene match: 9. Germline V lookup: CDR1 SGHRS, CDR2 YFSETQ. The CDR3 is made up of 13 amino acids. CDR3 sequence: CASRLTGTGGYTF. The CDR3 DNA reads TGCGCCAGCCGCCTAACAGGGACAGGTGGCTACACCTTC.

The genes are TRBV19 and TRBJ1-6, with TRBD1 matching over 7 bases. This CDR3 has 15 residues. J lost 4 bases, V lost 5 bases, and 5 bases had no gene match. CDR1 and CDR2 (germline): LNHDA, SQIVND (reference sequence). CDR3 residues: CASSPGTVYNSPLHF. The CDR3 nucleotides are TGTGCCAGTAGTCCAGGGACAGTTTATAATTCACCCCTCCACTTT.